Shown below are 20 T cell receptor beta chains from a single sample sequenced in a study of graft-versus-host responses after intestinal transplantation. Their specific antigens are unknown. Generated by immunoSEQ multiplex PCR, the TCRdb table keeps only in-frame clones and is missing some. The table includes roughly 120,000 clones, approximately 95% detected once. Sample: unstimulated CD8+ T cells sorted from spleen or lymph node cells, taken before intestinal transplant. Source of these receptors: a human donor who received an intestinal transplant.

The V call is TRBV4-3, the J call TRBJ1-6; weak D call: TRBD1 (5 bases). Germline lookup yields CDR1 LGHNA and CDR2 YSLEER. CDR3 length: 20 amino acids. With 3 bases removed from V and 5 bases from J, the gap between germline ends came to 26 bases. CDR3 amino acids: CASSQRFREEYNGNNSPLHF. CDR3 DNA sequence: TGCGCCAGCAGCCAGAGGTTCAGGGAGGAATATAATGGGAATAATTCACCCCTCCACTTT.

The CDR3 coding sequence is TGTGCCAGCAGCACAGGGGGTCCCTACGAGCAGTACTTC. This sequence encodes CASSTGGPYEQYF. The V and J genes are TRBV5-8 and TRBJ2-7, with TRBD1 matching 8 bases. This CDR3 is 13 amino acids long. Trimming cost V 4 bases and J 2 bases; bases outside gene matches: 2. CDR1 and CDR2 from the germline V gene are SGHTS and YDEGEE.

The chain combines TRBV5-6 with TRBJ2-7; unclear D gene. CDR1 and CDR2 (germline): SGHDT, YYEEEE. The CDR3 spans 11 residues. V was clipped by 4 bases and J by 0 bases, with 2 bases between them. The CDR3 protein is CASSVSYEQYF. The CDR3 nucleotides read TGTGCCAGCAGCGTCTCCTACGAGCAGTACTTC.

This clone has only a few counts. At the DNA level, this CDR3 is encoded by other sequences in the same sample as well. This chain joins TRBV4-3 and TRBJ2-7; D remains ambiguous. The V end was cut by 1 base, the J end by 2 bases, with 6 bases between. The CDR3 is 13 residues long. Germline V gives CDR1 LGHNA, CDR2 YSLEER. CDR3 in DNA: TGCGCCAGCAGCCAAGTACGGGCCTACGAGCAGTACTTC. It is translated as CASSQVRAYEQYF.

This clone has a handful of counts. The rearrangement uses TRBV5-4 and TRBJ2-5; no firm D call. The germline CDR1 and CDR2 sequences are SGHNT and YYREEE (reference sequence). The CDR3 loop spans 12 amino acids. Trimming cost V 4 bases and J 6 bases, with 10 bases left between them. This CDR3 reads CASSLLPQTQYF. The CDR3 DNA reads TGTGCCAGCAGCCTCCTACCGCAGACCCAGTACTTC.

V usage is TRBV11-1 and J usage is TRBJ1-1; D call uncertain. Germline lookup yields CDR1 SGHAT and CDR2 FQDESV (reference sequence). V lost 5 bases and J lost 6, with 16 bases in between. The CDR3 totals 14 residues. The CDR3 loop is CASSPWTEKAEAFF. Here the CDR3 DNA reads TGTGCCAGCAGCCCTTGGACCGAAAAGGCTGAAGCTTTCTTT.

The CDR3 sequence: CASSPMTDLPGAFF. The CDR3 nucleotides read TGTGCCAGCAGCCCGATGACGGACCTCCCGGGGGCTTTCTTT. The chain carries TRBV11-2 and TRBJ1-1; D remains unclear. The V end was cut by 5 bases, the J end by 11 bases, with 21 bases between. The CDR3 has 14 residues. Germline V gene sequence: CDR1 SGHAT, CDR2 FQNNGV.

J is TRBJ2-6 and V is TRBV4-3; D not resolved. Germline V gene lookup returns CDR1 LGHNA and CDR2 YSLEER. The CDR3 consists of 15 residues. Trimming removed 1 base from V and 0 bases from J, with 4 bases in between. CDR3 region: CASSQGSSGANVLTF. The DNA of the CDR3 is TGCGCCAGCAGCCAAGGGAGCTCTGGGGCCAACGTCCTGACTTTC.

This rearrangement joins TRBV6-1 to TRBJ2-1; 7 bases are shared with TRBD2. The CDR3 runs to 13 residues. Trimming took 5 bases from V and 2 from J; bases not matched to a gene: 0. Germline CDR1 is MNHNS and CDR2 is SASEGT. CDR3 DNA sequence: TGTGCCAGCAGTACTAGCGCCTACAATGAGCAGTTCTTC. This sequence encodes CASSTSAYNEQFF.

The gene calls are TRBV19 and TRBJ2-3; tentative D call: TRBD1 (5 bases). The CDR3 runs to 12 residues. Germline V gene lookup returns CDR1 LNHDA and CDR2 SQIVND (reference sequence). Between the trimmed V and J ends, which lost 4 bases and 11 bases, there was a span of 13 bases. For the CDR3, the DNA is TGTGCCAGTAGTACTCAGGACCAGGGGCAGTATTTT. This encodes CASSTQDQGQYF.

The chain couples TRBV4-3 to TRBJ2-3; D may be TRBD1 or TRBD2 (5 bases each). This CDR3 region has 17 residues. In germline, CDR1 is LGHNA, CDR2 YSLEER. Trimming shortened V by 4 bases and J by 6 bases, and 23 bases separated the two germline ends. The CDR3 is CASSLARGRSTLDTQYF. For the CDR3, the DNA is TGCGCCAGCAGCCTGGCCCGGGGCAGATCGACCTTGGATACGCAGTATTTT.

The V call is TRBV13, the J call TRBJ2-7; D is uncertain. The CDR3 extends over 13 amino acids. In germline, CDR1 is PRHDT, CDR2 FYEKMQ (reference sequence). V dropped 2 bases and J dropped 4 bases, with 9 bases sitting between them. The CDR3 loop is CASSLQQKYEQYF. CDR3 nucleotides: TGTGCCAGCAGCTTACAGCAAAAATACGAGCAGTACTTC.

The chain joins TRBV29-1 to TRBJ2-7; maybe TRBD1 (6 bases). This CDR3 comprises 12 residues. CDR1 is SQVTM, CDR2 ANQGSEA, per germline. Deletions cut 5 bases from V and 2 bases from J, with 10 bases between. In DNA, the CDR3 is TGCAGCGTTACTGACAGGCCCTACGAGCAGTACTTC. Encoded protein: CSVTDRPYEQYF.

The CDR3 bases are TGTGCCGCGTGGTCTAGCGGCTACAATGAGCAGTTCTTC. Translating it yields CAAWSSGYNEQFF. The chain uses TRBV28 and TRBJ2-1; 7 nucleotides match TRBD2. Germline CDR1 reads MDHEN; CDR2 reads SYDVKM. The trim removed 11 bases at V and 3 bases at J, leaving 7 bases unmatched. The length of the CDR3 is 13 residues. The whole variable domain, filled in from reference TRBV28 and TRBJ2-1, reads DVKVTQSSRYLVKRTGEKVFLECVQDMDHENMFWYRQDPGLGLRLIYFSYDVKMKEKGDIPEGYSVSREKKERFSLILESASTNQTSMYLCAAWSSGYNEQFFGPGTRLTVL.

Details on this clone: The germline gene is not matched at one end of the junction; a read error may be the cause. The rearrangement links TRBV15 to TRBJ2-2; tentatively, D is TRBD2 (6 bases). This CDR3 is 17 amino acids long. Germline CDR1 is LNHNV and CDR2 is YYDKDF (reference sequence). CDR3 in amino acids: CATSRDRGLAHYGGAVF. The DNA of the CDR3 is TGTGCCACCAGCAGAGATAGAGGCCTAGCTCATTACGGGGGAGCTGTTTTT.

The chain uses TRBV14 and TRBJ2-7, with D perhaps matching TRBD2 (6 bases). V gave up 5 bases and J gave up 7 bases, with 9 bases separating them. The CDR3 loop spans 11 amino acids. Germline-derived CDR1 and CDR2 are SGHDN and FVKESK. The CDR3 DNA reads TGTGCCAGCAGCTTCGGGGGAGAGCAGTACTTC. Protein product: CASSFGGEQYF.

The chain carries TRBV25-1 and TRBJ2-1, with a tentative D call TRBD2 (6 bases). This CDR3 is 14 amino acids long. Germline V gene sequence: CDR1 MGHDK, CDR2 SYGVNS. V was trimmed by 5 bases and J by 1 base, leaving 9 bases between them. This chain's CDR3 is CASSSGTSYNEQFF. The CDR3 bases are TGTGCCAGCAGTTCCGGGACTTCCTACAATGAGCAGTTCTTC. Together with reference TRBV25-1 and TRBJ2-1, the CDR3 gives the full variable domain: EADIYQTPRYLVIGTGKKITLECSQTMGHDKMYWYQQDPGMELHLIHYSYGVNSTEKGDLSSESTVSRIRTEHFPLTLESARPSHTSQYLCASSSGTSYNEQFFGPGTRLTVL.

The CDR3 spells CATSRDTEAFF. In DNA form, the CDR3 reads TGTGCCACCAGCAGAGACACTGAAGCTTTCTTT. The gene calls are TRBV15 and TRBJ1-1, with unresolved D. With 0 bases removed from V and 4 bases from J, the gap between germline ends came to 0 bases. The CDR3 runs to 11 residues. CDR1 is LNHNV, CDR2 YYDKDF, per germline (reference sequence).

The V gene is TRBV4-3, the J gene TRBJ1-5; maybe TRBD1 (6 bases). The CDR3 has 19 amino acids. CDR1 and CDR2 from the germline V gene are LGHNA and YSLEER. Deletions cut 2 bases from V and 7 bases from J, with 27 bases between. The CDR3 DNA reads TGCGCCAGCAGCCAACACAGACCGTCGACAGGTCCCGGTGGGCAGCCCCAGCATTTT. Protein product: CASSQHRPSTGPGGQPQHF.

The gene calls are TRBV25-1 and TRBJ1-5; no reliable D call. V lost 1 base and J lost 3, with 7 bases in between. The CDR3 is 14 residues long. Germline values: CDR1 MGHDK, CDR2 SYGVNS. CDR3 sequence: CASSEWANNQPQHF. The CDR3 bases are TGTGCCAGCAGTGAATGGGCCAACAATCAGCCCCAGCATTTT.